A selection of T cell receptor beta chains follows, all from one sample in a study of shared clonotypes between healthy human individuals. The assay was immunoSEQ multiplex PCR, and TCRdb's table has in-frame clones only and misses some. The data contain some 200,000 clones, approximately 65% of them singletons. Sequences were obtained from memory CD4+ T cells sorted from blood. The receptors derive from a man aged 30-40 years in good health. CDR3s include the opening cysteine and the closing phenylalanine or tryptophan. The D gene is left open where the match is weak. Size tells how often a clone was seen (once, few, many) or the class of an expanded clone, and some rows leave it out.

D gene,J gene,V gene,clone size,CDR3 DNA,CDR3 protein
NA,TRBJ2-5,TRBV7-2,few,TGTGCCAGCAGCTTAGCTGCGGCGGTCCAAGAGACCCAGTACTTC,CASSLAAAVQETQYF
TRBD2,TRBJ2-2,TRBV7-6,few,TGTGCCAGCAGCTTAGCACACACTAGCGGGGCCGGGGAGCTGTTTTTT,CASSLAHTSGAGELFF
NA,TRBJ2-1,TRBV2,few,TGTGCCAGCAGTGAACTGGGGTATGAGCAGTTCTTC,CASSELGYEQFF
TRBD2,TRBJ2-1,TRBV10-2,NA,TGCGCCAGCAGAGGGATAGCGGGGGACACCTACAATGAGCAGTTCTTC,CASRGIAGDTYNEQFF
TRBD1,TRBJ2-5,TRBV5-1,NA,TGCGCCAGCAGCTTAACAGGGACAGTAGAGACCCAGTACTTC,CASSLTGTVETQYF
NA,TRBJ1-1,TRBV7-2,few,TGTGCCAGCAGCCTCATGGGGGTTCAGACTGAAGCTTTCTTT,CASSLMGVQTEAFF
NA,TRBJ1-2,TRBV28,NA,TGTGCCAGCAGTTTTATCCCGGGGCAGCAGGACGGCTACACCTTC,CASSFIPGQQDGYTF
NA,TRBJ2-7,TRBV20-1,NA,TGCAGTGCTAGTGATAGCTTTGGGCAGTACTTC,CSASDSFGQYF
NA,TRBJ1-5,TRBV6-6,NA,TGTGCCAGCAGACCCGGGACTGGGAGCAATCAGCCCCAGCATTTT,CASRPGTGSNQPQHF
NA,TRBJ2-7,TRBV18,NA,TGTGCCAGCTCACCTCAGCGTATGAGCTCCTACGAGCAGTACTTC,CASSPQRMSSYEQYF
NA,TRBJ1-2,TRBV7-9,NA,TGTGCCAGCAGCACACAGGCCGGGTTCTATGGCTACACCTTC,CASSTQAGFYGYTF
TRBD1,TRBJ2-1,TRBV10-3,few,TGTGCCATCAGTGAGACCGTGCCGGGACAGGGTTACAATGAGCAGTTCTTC,CAISETVPGQGYNEQFF
TRBD1,TRBJ2-7,TRBV2,NA,TGTGCCAGCAGCGGCGTGGGACAGGGATCCTACGAGCAGTACTTC,CASSGVGQGSYEQYF
NA,TRBJ1-4,TRBV4-1,NA,TGCGCCAGTTCCGGGACACGGCAAGATGAAAAACTGTTTTTT,CASSGTRQDEKLFF
NA,TRBJ1-2,TRBV28,NA,TGTGCCAGCAGTCCTTTAATCCTCGCGGGTGGCTACACCTTC,CASSPLILAGGYTF
NA,TRBJ2-7,TRBV10-2,few,TGCGCCAGCAGTGCAGGGGGGACAAGGGGCGAGTCCGAGCAGTACTTC,CASSAGGTRGESEQYF
NA,TRBJ1-1,TRBV6-5,NA,TGTGCCAGCAGTGACGGCAGGGACACTGAAGCTTTCTTT,CASSDGRDTEAFF
NA,TRBJ1-5,TRBV28,NA,TGTGCCAGCAGCTGGGGTAGCAATCAGCCCCAGCATTTT,CASSWGSNQPQHF
NA,TRBJ1-1,TRBV2,NA,TGTGCCAGCAGTGAGGTGGGGGAAGGGGAGAACACTGAAGCTTTCTTT,CASSEVGEGENTEAFF
TRBD2,TRBJ2-7,TRBV2,few,TGTGCCAGCAAACTAGCGGTTTCCTACGAGCAGTACTTC,CASKLAVSYEQYF
TRBD2,TRBJ2-5,TRBV19,NA,TGTGCCAGTAGTATACTAGCTAGCGGGAGTTCCGAGACCCAGTACTTC,CASSILASGSSETQYF
NA,TRBJ1-1,TRBV7-3,NA,TGTGCCAGCAGCTTAACTAGCGGGGCAGGGGTCCCTGAAGCTTTCTTT,CASSLTSGAGVPEAFF
TRBD1,TRBJ1-2,TRBV28,NA,TGTGCCAGCAGACAAATCGGGACAGGGGGCGGTGGCTACACCTTC,CASRQIGTGGGGYTF
NA,TRBJ2-3,TRBV6-1,NA,TGTGCCAGCACTCGGGACGCCTTAAACACAGATACGCAGTATTTT,CASTRDALNTDTQYF
NA,TRBJ2-3,TRBV18,NA,TGTGCCAGCTCACCACCGGACATCACAGATACGCAGTATTTT,CASSPPDITDTQYF